Presented here are 9 T cell receptor beta chains from one specimen sequenced in a study of blood T cell repertoires in COVID-19. Profiled with immunoSEQ multiplex PCR; TCRdb holds only in-frame clones, not every one. The sample holds fewer than 85,000 clones; roughly 80% are singletons and the top ten take under 7.5%. Sequences were obtained from peripheral blood. The receptor set was obtained from a man aged 30 to 45 with COVID-19, enrolled during active disease.

V and J are TRBV9 and TRBJ2-1; a weak D match, TRBD2 (6 bases). Germline V gives CDR1 SGDLS, CDR2 YYNGEE. Trimming shortened V by 1 base and J by 8 bases, and 22 bases separated the two germline ends. The CDR3 consists of 17 residues. The CDR3 DNA reads as TGTGCCAGCAGCGTACGCCCCCAGGACGGGAGCTTTGATGAGCAGTTCTTC. Protein product: CASSVRPQDGSFDEQFF.

The gene calls are TRBV7-2 and TRBJ2-1, with 11 bases identical to TRBD2. The CDR3 contains 15 residues. Trimming at V came to 5 bases and at J to 6 bases, leaving 6 bases not matched to a gene. Germline CDR1 SGHTA, CDR2 FQGNSA. The CDR3 spells CASSMGGLAANEQFF. The CDR3 nucleotides are TGTGCCAGCAGCATGGGGGGACTAGCGGCCAATGAGCAGTTCTTC. The complete variable domain, with remaining parts taken from reference TRBV7-2 and TRBJ2-1, reads GAGVSQSPSNKVTEKGKDVELRCDPISGHTALYWYRQSLGQGLEFLIYFQGNSAPDKSGLPSDRFSAERTGGSVSTLTIQRTQQEDSAVYLCASSMGGLAANEQFFGPGTRLTVL.

The chain is built from TRBV14 and TRBJ1-1; TRBD1 might be the D (5 bases). Trimming cost V 0 bases and J 3 bases, with 11 bases left between them. Germline V gene lookup returns CDR1 SGHDN and CDR2 FVKESK. This CDR3 has 15 residues. In DNA form, the CDR3 reads TGTGCCAGCAGCCAAGATAGACAGCAGTACACTGAAGCTTTCTTT. It yields the protein CASSQDRQQYTEAFF.

The chain couples TRBV18 to TRBJ1-3; D unresolved. This CDR3 is built from 14 residues. Germline V CDR1 and CDR2: KGHSH, LQKENI. V dropped 5 bases and J dropped 4 bases, with 12 bases sitting between them. The CDR3 loop is CASSAQAAGNTIYF. In DNA, the CDR3 is TGTGCCAGCTCAGCCCAAGCGGCCGGAAACACCATATATTTT.

The gene calls are TRBV30 and TRBJ2-1, with 11 bases fitting TRBD2. The CDR3 consists of 16 residues. V shed 5 bases and J 9 bases; nucleotides not matched to a gene: 15. CDR1 and CDR2 (germline): GTSNPN, SVGIG (reference sequence). DNA for the CDR3: TGTGCCTGGGGGAGCCTACTAGCGGGAGCTCGGGGTGAGCAGTTCTTC. Its protein product is CAWGSLLAGARGEQFF.

This clone has only a few counts. V is TRBV6-2 or TRBV6-3 and J is TRBJ1-5; D ambiguous. The CDR3 totals 14 residues. Germline V gene lookup returns CDR1 MNHEY and CDR2 SVGEGT. V lost 2 bases to trimming and J lost 7 bases, with 12 bases between them. The CDR3 here is CASSYPGFNQPQHF. In DNA form, the CDR3 reads TGTGCCAGCAGTTACCCGGGGTTCAACCAGCCCCAGCATTTT.

V usage is TRBV10-3 and J usage is TRBJ2-3; TRBD1 matches at 9 bases. J gave up 6 bases and V 5 bases, and 6 bases lay outside the gene matches. The CDR3 covers 14 residues. CDR1 is ENHRY, CDR2 SYGVKD, per germline. As DNA, the CDR3 is TGTGCCATCAGTCCCGGGACAGGGTCCGATACGCAGTATTTT. Its translation is CAISPGTGSDTQYF.

V gene TRBV19 combines with J gene TRBJ1-4; the D is unclear. The CDR3 length is 14 residues. Per germline, CDR1 LNHDA and CDR2 SQIVND (reference sequence). Trimming took off 5 bases at V and 0 bases at J, with 7 bases between the two ends. CDR3 in amino acids: CASSARATNEKLFF. CDR3 sequence (DNA): TGTGCCAGTAGTGCGAGGGCAACTAATGAAAAACTGTTTTTT.

The chain employs TRBV19 and TRBJ1-2, with TRBD1 matching over 7 bases. This CDR3 contains 12 residues. J was trimmed by 14 bases and V by 3 bases; bases with no gene match: 9. Germline V gene data show CDR1 as LNHDA and CDR2 as SQIVND (reference sequence). CDR3 nucleotide sequence: TGTGCCAGTAGTATGACAGGGCCCAGTCCAACCTTC. It translates to CASSMTGPSPTF.